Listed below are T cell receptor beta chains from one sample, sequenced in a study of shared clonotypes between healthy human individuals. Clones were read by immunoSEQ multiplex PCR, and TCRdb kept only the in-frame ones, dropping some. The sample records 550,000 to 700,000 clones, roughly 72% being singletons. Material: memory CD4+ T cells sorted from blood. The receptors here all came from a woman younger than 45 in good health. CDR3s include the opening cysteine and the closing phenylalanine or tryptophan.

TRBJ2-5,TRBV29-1,CSARDSPETQYF
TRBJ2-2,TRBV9,CASRSGTVNTGELFF
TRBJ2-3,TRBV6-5,CASSQTGGNTQYF
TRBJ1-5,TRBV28,CASSAEISNQPQHF
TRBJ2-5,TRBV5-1,CASSLTSGQETQYF
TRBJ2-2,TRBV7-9,CASSQGQGGTGELFF
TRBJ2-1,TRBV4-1,CASSQVGLGTNEQFF
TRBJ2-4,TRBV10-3,CAVGRSVSNIQYF
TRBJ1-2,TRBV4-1,CASSLGYRDRVFTGYTF
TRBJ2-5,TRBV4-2,CASSQDRAGQETQYF
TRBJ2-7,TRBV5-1,CASSSSGNYEQYF
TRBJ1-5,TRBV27,CASSPRQANQPQHF
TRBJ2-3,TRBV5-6,CASSLEGAGTDTQYF
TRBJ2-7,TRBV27,CASSPDGTGGSEQYF
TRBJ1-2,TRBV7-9,CAISSRANYGYTF
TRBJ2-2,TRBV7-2,CASSMDRSPLFTGELFF
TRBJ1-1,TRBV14,CASSQSPWSNTEAFF
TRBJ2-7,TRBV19,CASRDTGGPYEQYF